Detailed here is one T cell receptor (beta chain). This sample is drawn from a study of blood T cell repertoires in COVID-19. Germline values: CDR1 GTSNPN, CDR2 SVGIG (reference sequence). The ends were cut back, 7 bases at V and 6 bases at J, with 12 bases in the middle. This CDR3 has 11 residues. Clones were read by immunoSEQ multiplex PCR, and TCRdb kept only the in-frame ones, dropping some. The repertoire holds a few hundred thousand clones, with 65% to 90% as singletons. Categorization into cohorts depended on clinical history that participants reported. The receptor was derived from a woman younger than 30 who had recovered from COVID-19. Input material: PBMCs or T cells enriched from blood (not recorded which). The rearrangement uses TRBV30 and TRBJ1-1; a weak D match, TRBD1 (6 bases). The CDR3 nucleotides read TGTGCCTTCCGAGACAGGTCTGAAGCTTTCTTT. As protein: CAFRDRSEAFF.